Shown below are 19 T cell receptor beta chains from a single sample sequenced in a study of T cell responses to AZD1222 COVID-19 vaccine. Sequenced by immunoSEQ multiplex PCR; TCRdb stores in-frame clones only, minus some. Of tens of thousands of clones detected, around 86% appear once; the ten largest clones hold roughly a tenth. Specimen: peripheral blood, collected on day 0 of AZD1222 vaccination. These receptors originate from an adult in good health.

The chain carries TRBV6-5 and TRBJ1-3; TRBD1 might be the D (6 bases). The V end was cut by 6 bases, the J end by 1 base, with 13 bases between. This CDR3 has 15 residues. The germline CDR1 and CDR2 sequences are MNHEY and SVGAGI. The CDR3 is CASRDRTASGNTIYF. The CDR3 bases are TGTGCCAGCAGGGATAGGACAGCATCTGGAAACACCATATATTTT.

The gene calls are TRBV5-1 and TRBJ1-2; D is unclear. The CDR3 has 15 amino acids. The germline V gene has CDR1 SGHRS and CDR2 YFSETQ. Trimming cost V 0 bases and J 0 bases, with 9 bases left between them. CDR3: CASSLVPDANYGYTF. CDR3 DNA: TGCGCCAGCAGCTTGGTTCCTGACGCTAACTATGGCTACACCTTC.

The gene calls are TRBV5-6 and TRBJ2-7, with a possible D match to TRBD1 (7 bases). The CDR3 sequence is 13 residues long. V lost 4 bases to trimming and J lost 5 bases, with 13 bases between them. The V gene's germline CDR1 is SGHDT and CDR2 YYEEEE. CDR3 protein: CASSLQGRNEQYF. CDR3 nucleotides: TGTGCCAGCAGCCTACAGGGGAGGAACGAGCAGTACTTC.

Only a few counts were recorded for this clone. V and J are TRBV7-9 and TRBJ1-6; 7 bases match TRBD1. The J segment lost 7 bases and the V segment lost 1 base, leaving 4 bases of the junction unmatched. This CDR3 contains 15 residues. The germline gives CDR1 SEHNR, CDR2 FQNEAQ (reference sequence). CDR3 sequence (DNA): TGTGCCAGCAGCTTAGTTGGGACAGCAAATTCACCCCTCCACTTT. Translated, it gives CASSLVGTANSPLHF.

This clone was detected only once. The J gene is TRBJ2-7, the V gene TRBV5-1; 8 bases agree with TRBD1. Germline V gives CDR1 SGHRS, CDR2 YFSETQ. The junction had 7 bases not matched to a gene; V was cut back by 4 bases and J by 4 bases. The CDR3 length is 14 residues. The CDR3, as DNA: TGCGCCAGCAGCCCCCCAGGGGGCGCTTACGAGCAGTACTTC. This encodes CASSPPGGAYEQYF.

The genes are TRBV5-1 and TRBJ2-1, with D perhaps matching TRBD2 (6 bases). Germline V lookup: CDR1 SGHRS, CDR2 YFSETQ. V was shortened by 3 bases and J by 4 bases, with 8 bases between the two germline ends. The CDR3 loop spans 13 amino acids. The CDR3 bases are TGCGCCAGCAGCTCCAGCGGGTACAATGAGCAGTTCTTC. Translated: CASSSSGYNEQFF. The full variable domain, its missing parts supplied by reference TRBV5-1 and TRBJ2-1, is KAGVTQTPRYLIKTRGQQVTLSCSPISGHRSVSWYQQTPGQGLQFLFEYFSETQRNKGNFPGRFSGRQFSNSRSEMNVSTLELGDSALYLCASSSSGYNEQFFGPGTRLTVL.

The rearrangement links TRBV5-1 to TRBJ1-1; 8 bases are shared with TRBD1. The CDR3 spans 13 residues. CDR1 is SGHRS, CDR2 YFSETQ, per germline. Germline trimming cut 2 bases from V and 4 bases from J; bases unmatched to any gene: 1. The DNA of the CDR3 is TGCGCCAGCAGCTTCACAGGGGGCACTGAAGCTTTCTTT. Residues: CASSFTGGTEAFF.

The rearrangement uses TRBV10-1 and TRBJ2-2; 8 nucleotides agree with TRBD2. The V segment lost 7 bases and the J segment 4 bases; nucleotides outside the gene matches: 8. This CDR3 contains 15 residues. The V gene's germline CDR1 is WNHNN and CDR2 SYGVQD (reference sequence). The CDR3 protein is CASTSGAGGTGELFF. In DNA, the CDR3 is TGCGCCAGCACCTCCGGGGCGGGGGGCACCGGGGAGCTGTTTTTT.

V gene TRBV12-3 or TRBV12-4 combines with J gene TRBJ1-1; D is unresolved. V was cut by 1 base and J by 3 bases, with 6 bases left in between. There are 13 residues in the CDR3. CDR3 DNA: TGTGCCAGCAGTTTAGAGATGTACACTGAAGCTTTCTTT. Its translation: CASSLEMYTEAFF.

The gene calls are TRBV6-5 and TRBJ1-1; D is ambiguous. The germline V gene encodes CDR1 MNHEY and CDR2 SVGAGI. Trimming pared 0 bases from V and 1 base from J, leaving 12 bases between. The CDR3 length is 16 residues. CDR3 sequence (DNA): TGTGCCAGCAGTTACTCCCAGACGGGGAGGAACACTGAAGCTTTCTTT. Translated, it gives CASSYSQTGRNTEAFF.

The chain uses TRBV27 and TRBJ2-3; D uncertain. This CDR3 is 15 amino acids long. The V end was cut by 2 bases, the J end by 1 base, with 10 bases between. CDR1 and CDR2 (germline): MNHEY, SMNVEV (reference sequence). This CDR3 reads CASSLQSRGTDTQYF. DNA of the CDR3: TGTGCCAGCAGTTTACAGAGTCGGGGCACAGATACGCAGTATTTT.

The chain is built from TRBV5-1 and TRBJ2-7; maybe TRBD1 (5 bases). Trimming shortened V by 0 bases and J by 5 bases, and 9 bases separated the two germline ends. The CDR3 length is 13 residues. Germline V CDR1 and CDR2: SGHRS, YFSETQ. CDR3 DNA: TGCGCCAGCAGCTTGGATCAGGGTAACGAGCAGTACTTC. Protein: CASSLDQGNEQYF.

This rearrangement joins TRBV5-1 to TRBJ2-1; TRBD1 matches 8 bases. The CDR3 sequence is 15 residues long. V lost 4 bases and J lost 9; bases outside the gene matches: 12. In germline, CDR1 is SGHRS, CDR2 YFSETQ. CDR3 DNA: TGCGCCAGCAGCATAACGACAGGGGCGGAGGGTGAGCAGTTCTTC. This translates into CASSITTGAEGEQFF.

The CDR3 loop reads CASRGGILGELFF. CDR3 bases: TGTGCCAGCAGGGGGGGGATCCTCGGGGAGCTGTTTTTT. The chain has TRBV7-2 and TRBJ2-2, with TRBD2 matching over 7 bases. V was clipped by 6 bases and J by 7 bases; unmatched bases: 5. This CDR3 comprises 13 residues. The germline gives CDR1 SGHTA, CDR2 FQGNSA.

This chain uses TRBV7-2 with TRBJ2-2; 7 positions match TRBD2. The germline gives CDR1 SGHTA, CDR2 FQGNSA. This CDR3 has 13 residues. The ends lost 4 bases at V and 6 bases at J; junction bases unmatched: 2. CDR3 sequence (DNA): TGTGCCAGCAGCTCTAGCGGTGCCGGGGAGCTGTTTTTT. Translated: CASSSSGAGELFF.

The chain carries TRBV28 and TRBJ2-7; 7 bases align to TRBD1. The CDR3 totals 13 residues. Trimming cost V 7 bases and J 5 bases; bases outside gene matches: 8. CDR1 and CDR2 from the germline V gene are MDHEN and SYDVKM. In nucleotides, the CDR3 is TGTGCCAGCAAGGGCTGGGACAGCGACGAGCAGTACTTC. It encodes CASKGWDSDEQYF.

V and J are TRBV10-1 and TRBJ1-2, with a tentative D call TRBD1 (5 bases). The V and J ends lost 0 bases and 8 bases respectively, with 13 bases between them. Germline CDR1 WNHNN, CDR2 SYGVQD (reference sequence). The length of the CDR3 is 14 residues. The CDR3 reads CASSESTGLGGYTF. DNA of the CDR3: TGCGCCAGCAGTGAGTCCACAGGACTGGGCGGCTACACCTTC.

Many counts were recorded for this clone. V is TRBV11-2 and J is TRBJ1-2, with TRBD1 matching 8 bases. Trimming removed 0 bases from V and 4 bases from J; junction bases left unmatched: 10. The CDR3 totals 17 residues. Germline-derived CDR1 and CDR2 are SGHAT and FQNNGV. CDR3 protein: CASSLDFGTGQAYGYTF. CDR3 coding DNA: TGTGCCAGCAGCTTAGATTTTGGGACAGGTCAGGCCTATGGCTACACCTTC.

This sequence joins TRBV25-1 and TRBJ2-5; TRBD2 might be the D (6 bases). CDR3 length: 15 amino acids. In germline, CDR1 is MGHDK, CDR2 SYGVNS. Trimming cost V 0 bases and J 5 bases, with 13 bases left between them. The CDR3 DNA is TGTGCCAGCAGTGAATATATGGGGGGATCGGAGACCCAGTACTTC. Translated, it gives CASSEYMGGSETQYF.